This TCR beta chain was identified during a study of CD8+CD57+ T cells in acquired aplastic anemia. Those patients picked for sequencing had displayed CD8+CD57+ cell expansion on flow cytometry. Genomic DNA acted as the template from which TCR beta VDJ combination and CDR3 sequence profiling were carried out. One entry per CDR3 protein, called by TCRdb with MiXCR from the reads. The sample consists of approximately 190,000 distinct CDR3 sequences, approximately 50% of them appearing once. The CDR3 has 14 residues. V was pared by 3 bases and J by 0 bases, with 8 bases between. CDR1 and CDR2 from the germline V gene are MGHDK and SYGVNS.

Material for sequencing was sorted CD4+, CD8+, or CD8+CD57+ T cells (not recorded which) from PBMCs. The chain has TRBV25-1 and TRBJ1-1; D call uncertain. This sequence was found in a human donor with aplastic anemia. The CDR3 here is CASSEHSMNTEAFF. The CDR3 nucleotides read TGTGCCAGCAGTGAGCACAGCATGAACACTGAAGCTTTCTTT.